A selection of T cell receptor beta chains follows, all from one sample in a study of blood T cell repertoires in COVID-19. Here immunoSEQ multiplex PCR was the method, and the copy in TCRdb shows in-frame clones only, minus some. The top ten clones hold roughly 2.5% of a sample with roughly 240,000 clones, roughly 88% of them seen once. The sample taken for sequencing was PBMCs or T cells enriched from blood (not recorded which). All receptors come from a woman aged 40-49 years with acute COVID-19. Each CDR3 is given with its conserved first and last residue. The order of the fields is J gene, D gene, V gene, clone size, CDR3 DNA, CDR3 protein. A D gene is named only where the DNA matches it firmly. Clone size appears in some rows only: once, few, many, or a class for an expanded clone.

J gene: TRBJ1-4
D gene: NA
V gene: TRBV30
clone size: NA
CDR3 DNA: TGTGCCTGGAGTACCGGGGGTGGTTTT
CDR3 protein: CAWSTGGGF

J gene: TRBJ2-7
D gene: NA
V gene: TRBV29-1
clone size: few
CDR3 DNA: TGCAGCGTCAGCTTTCACAGCTCCTACGAGCAGTACTTC
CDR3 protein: CSVSFHSSYEQYF

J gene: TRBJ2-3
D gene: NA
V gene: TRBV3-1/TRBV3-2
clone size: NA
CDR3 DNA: TGTGCCAGCAGCCGCAAGTCGGCGCGGGCTTTCGATACGCAGTATTTT
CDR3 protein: CASSRKSARAFDTQYF

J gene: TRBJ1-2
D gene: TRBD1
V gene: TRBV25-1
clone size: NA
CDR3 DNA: TGTGCCAGCAGGGGACAGGTCTATGGCTACACCTTC
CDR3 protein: CASRGQVYGYTF

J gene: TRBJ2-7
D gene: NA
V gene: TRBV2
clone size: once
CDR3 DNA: TGTGCCAGCAGCCTACAGGGAAGGGGCTACGAGCAGTACTTC
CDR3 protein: CASSLQGRGYEQYF

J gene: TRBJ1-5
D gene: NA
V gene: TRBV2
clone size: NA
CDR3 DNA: TGTGCCAGCAGGGGGACCGGGAGGGGCAATCAGCCCCAGCATTTT
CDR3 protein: CASRGTGRGNQPQHF

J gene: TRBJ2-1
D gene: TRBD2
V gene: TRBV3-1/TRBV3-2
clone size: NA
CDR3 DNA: TGTGCCAGCAGCCAAGGTGGCTCGGGACTAGGGTCCTACAATGAGCAGTTCTTC
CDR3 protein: CASSQGGSGLGSYNEQFF

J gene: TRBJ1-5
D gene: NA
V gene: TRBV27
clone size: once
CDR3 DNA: TGTGCCAGCAGTCCTTCGACAGCCTATAGCAATCAGCCCCAGCATTTT
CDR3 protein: CASSPSTAYSNQPQHF

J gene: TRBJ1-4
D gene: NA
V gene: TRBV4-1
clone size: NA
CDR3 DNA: TGCGCCAGCAGCCAAGACGTTCCCGGGGGTAATGAAAAACTGTTTTTT
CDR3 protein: CASSQDVPGGNEKLFF

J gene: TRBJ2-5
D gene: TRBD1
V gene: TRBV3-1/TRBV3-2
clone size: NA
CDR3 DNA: TGTGCCAGCAGCCCCTTAACACAGGGGTTTAGAGAGACCCAGTACTTC
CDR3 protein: CASSPLTQGFRETQYF

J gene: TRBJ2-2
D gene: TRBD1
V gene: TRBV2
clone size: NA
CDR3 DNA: TGTGCCAGCAGTCCCAGACGGACAGGGCAGAACACCGGGGAGCTGTTTTTT
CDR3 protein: CASSPRRTGQNTGELFF

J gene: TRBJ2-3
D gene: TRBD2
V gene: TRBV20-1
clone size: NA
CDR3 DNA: TGCAGTGCTAGTTGGACTAGCGGGGTGTCGCAGTATTTT
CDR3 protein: CSASWTSGVSQYF

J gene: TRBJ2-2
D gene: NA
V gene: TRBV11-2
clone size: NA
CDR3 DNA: TGTGCCAGCAGCCCGGGACTTAGGACCGGGGAGCTGTTTTTT
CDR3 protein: CASSPGLRTGELFF

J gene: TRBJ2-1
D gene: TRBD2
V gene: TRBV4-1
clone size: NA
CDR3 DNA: TGCGCCAGCAGCCAAGGACTAGCGGGAGGGGGCTCAAGGGGCTCCTACAATGAGCAGTTCTTC
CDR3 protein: CASSQGLAGGGSRGSYNEQFF

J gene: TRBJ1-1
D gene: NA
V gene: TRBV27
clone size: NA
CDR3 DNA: TGTGCCAGCGGTTATTTGGGGGGGTTTACTGAAGCTTTCTTT
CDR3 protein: CASGYLGGFTEAFF

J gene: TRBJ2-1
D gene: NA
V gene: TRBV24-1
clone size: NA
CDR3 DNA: TGTGCCACCAGTAAGTCTGATTTTAGGGTCGGACGGGGGAGGAATGAGCAGTTCTTC
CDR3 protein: CATSKSDFRVGRGRNEQFF

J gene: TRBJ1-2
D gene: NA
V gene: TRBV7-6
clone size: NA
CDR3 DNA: TGTGCCAGCAGCTTAACGGGTTTCGACTATGGCTACACCTTC
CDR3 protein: CASSLTGFDYGYTF

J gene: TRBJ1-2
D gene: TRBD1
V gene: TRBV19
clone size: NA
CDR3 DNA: TGTGCCAGTAGTATATTGGGACAGGTCGGGGGCTACACCTTC
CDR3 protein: CASSILGQVGGYTF

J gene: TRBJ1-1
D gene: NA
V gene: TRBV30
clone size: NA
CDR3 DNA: TGTGCCTGGAGTCAGACAGTAATGAACACTGAAGCTTTCTTT
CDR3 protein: CAWSQTVMNTEAFF

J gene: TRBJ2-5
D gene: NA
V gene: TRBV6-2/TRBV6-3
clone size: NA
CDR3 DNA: TGTGCCAGCAGTTACTCGAGTCGCGGGAAAGGGGAGACCCAGTACTTC
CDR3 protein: CASSYSSRGKGETQYF

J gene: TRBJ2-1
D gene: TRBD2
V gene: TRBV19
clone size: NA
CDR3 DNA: TGTGCCAGTAGTATGAAGGGGACTAGCGGGAGGGTGGACTACAATGAGCAGTTCTTC
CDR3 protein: CASSMKGTSGRVDYNEQFF

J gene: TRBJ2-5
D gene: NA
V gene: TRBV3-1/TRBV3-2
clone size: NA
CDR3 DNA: TGTGCCAGCAGCCCACGGACTCCCTCCGCCCAAGAGACCCAGTACTTC
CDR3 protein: CASSPRTPSAQETQYF

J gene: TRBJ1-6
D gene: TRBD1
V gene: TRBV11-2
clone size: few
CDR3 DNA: TGTGCCAGCAGCTTAGGACAGGGGAATTCACCCCTCCACTTT
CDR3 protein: CASSLGQGNSPLHF

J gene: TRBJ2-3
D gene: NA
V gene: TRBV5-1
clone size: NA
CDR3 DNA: TGCGCCAGCAGCTCTGTCCGGGACAGCGGGGGCGATACGCAGTATTTT
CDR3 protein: CASSSVRDSGGDTQYF

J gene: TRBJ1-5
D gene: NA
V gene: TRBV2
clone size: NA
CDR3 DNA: TGTGCCAGCTCAGATTCGAGGCCTAGCAATCAGCCCCAGCATTTT
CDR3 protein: CASSDSRPSNQPQHF

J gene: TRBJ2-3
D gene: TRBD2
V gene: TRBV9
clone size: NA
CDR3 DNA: TGTGCCAGCAGCGTAGGGAGCGGGGGGGCCATTACGCAGTATTTT
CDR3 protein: CASSVGSGGAITQYF

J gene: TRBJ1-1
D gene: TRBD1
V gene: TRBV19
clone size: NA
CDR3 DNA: TGTGCCAGTAGTACGGACAGGGTGACTGAAGCTTTCTTT
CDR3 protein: CASSTDRVTEAFF

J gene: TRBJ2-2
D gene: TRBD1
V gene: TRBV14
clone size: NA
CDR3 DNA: TGTGCCAGCAGCCAGGGGGACAGACACACCGGGGAGCTGTTTTTT
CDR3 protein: CASSQGDRHTGELFF

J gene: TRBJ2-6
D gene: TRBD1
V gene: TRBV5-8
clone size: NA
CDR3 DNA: TGTGCCAGCAGCTTTCTACAGGGGATCTCTGGGGCCAACGTCCTGACTTTC
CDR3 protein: CASSFLQGISGANVLTF

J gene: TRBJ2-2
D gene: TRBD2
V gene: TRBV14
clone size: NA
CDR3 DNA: TGTGCCAGCAGCCGACTAGCGGGAGGGCCCAGGGAGCTGTTTTTT
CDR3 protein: CASSRLAGGPRELFF

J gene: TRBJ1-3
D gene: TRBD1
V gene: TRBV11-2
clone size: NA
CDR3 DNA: TGTGCCAGCAGCAAAGCCGGGACAGGGATTACCGGGACCATATATTTT
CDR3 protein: CASSKAGTGITGTIYF

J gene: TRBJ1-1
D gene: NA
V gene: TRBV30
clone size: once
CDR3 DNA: TGTGCCTGGAGGGGACACAGGTTATTGAACACTGAAGCTTTCTTT
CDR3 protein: CAWRGHRLLNTEAFF

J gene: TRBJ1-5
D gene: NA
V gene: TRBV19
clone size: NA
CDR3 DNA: TGTGCCAGTAGTAGCCAGGGCAATCAGCCCCAGCATTTT
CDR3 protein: CASSSQGNQPQHF

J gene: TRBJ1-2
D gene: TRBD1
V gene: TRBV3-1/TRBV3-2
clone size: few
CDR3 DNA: TGTGCCAGCAGCCTCGGACAGGGGGGTGGCTACACCTTC
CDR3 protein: CASSLGQGGGYTF

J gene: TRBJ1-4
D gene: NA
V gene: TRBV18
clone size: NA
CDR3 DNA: TGTGCCAGCTCCCCCCTCTCTCCGTTTGGGGGCGCAGGGACTAATGAAAAACTGTTTTTT
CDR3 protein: CASSPLSPFGGAGTNEKLFF

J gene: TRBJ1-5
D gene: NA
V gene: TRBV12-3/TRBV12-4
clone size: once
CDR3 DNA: TGTGCCAGCACCGAAGGGGGTAGTCAGCCCCAGCATTTT
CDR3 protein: CASTEGGSQPQHF

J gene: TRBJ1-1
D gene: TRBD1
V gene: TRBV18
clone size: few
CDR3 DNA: TGTGCCAGCTCAGGACAGGGGCCGAACACTGAAGCTTTCTTT
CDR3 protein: CASSGQGPNTEAFF

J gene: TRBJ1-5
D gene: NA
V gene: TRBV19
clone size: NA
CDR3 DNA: TGTGCCAGTAGTAAGCACTTAGTCCCCCCAGGGTTAAGTCAGCCCCAGCATTTT
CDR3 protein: CASSKHLVPPGLSQPQHF

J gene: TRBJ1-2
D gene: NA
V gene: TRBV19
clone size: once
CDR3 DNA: TGTGCCAGTAGTACTTCGTTTGAGGGCTACACCTTC
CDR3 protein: CASSTSFEGYTF

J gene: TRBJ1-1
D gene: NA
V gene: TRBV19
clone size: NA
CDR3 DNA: TGTGCCAGTAGAGGAACAGCACGGCTTCACACTGAAGCTTTCTTT
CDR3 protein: CASRGTARLHTEAFF

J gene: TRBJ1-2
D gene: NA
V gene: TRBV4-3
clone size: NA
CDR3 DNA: TGCGCCAGCAGCCAAGATGCAGGGGCCCCTTATGGCTACACCTTC
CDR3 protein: CASSQDAGAPYGYTF

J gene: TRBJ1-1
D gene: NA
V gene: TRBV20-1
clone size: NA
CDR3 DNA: TGCAGTGCTATGCGGAGCACTGAAGCTTTCTTT
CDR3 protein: CSAMRSTEAFF